This T cell receptor (beta chain) emerged from a study of tissue T cells after allogeneic stem cell transplantation. J was trimmed by 0 bases and V by 4 bases; bases with no gene match: 7. CDR1 and CDR2 from the germline V gene are KGHTA and FRNEEI. CDR3 size: 16 residues. Only a few counts were recorded for this clone. Gene names follow the mouse nomenclature. The sequence runs out 1 residue before the end of the CDR3; the remainder is reconstructed from the germline J gene. TCRbeta CDR3 was sequenced at survey depth with template counts. Measured with immunoSEQ multiplex PCR; TCRdb has only the in-frame clones, and not every one. The sample lists 4,500 to 5,500 clones, approximately 30% occurring once. Time point here: mouse harvest day 14 after allogeneic transplant. Mouse grafts combined 10^7 T-cell-depleted bone marrow cells with 10^6 splenic CD5+ T cells.

The source of this sequence is a female BALB/c mouse given C57BL/6 T cells with graft-versus-host disease after an allogeneic hematopoietic cell transplant. Sequenced sample: skin. J is TRBJ2-4 and V is TRBV24; 7 positions match TRBD1. Partial CDR3 DNA: TGTGCCAGCAGTCCCGGGACAGAAACTAGTCAAAACACCTTGTAC. It yields the protein CASSPGTETSQNTLY. The CDR3, in full, reads CASSPGTETSQNTLYF.